These T cell receptor beta chains were read from a single sample in a study of cytomegalovirus exposure and HLA in healthy donors. Here immunoSEQ multiplex PCR was the method, and the copy in TCRdb shows in-frame clones only, minus some. The sample lists 100,000 to 150,000 clones, 60% to 85% occurring once. Sequenced sample: PBMCs. The receptors were gathered from a woman between 40 and 55 years old in good health and CMV-seropositive. The CDR3 runs from the conserved cysteine through the conserved F or W. The order of the fields is V gene, J gene, CDR3 protein.

TRBV28	TRBJ1-1	CASSFGNRPEAFF
TRBV9	TRBJ2-6	CASSVKTGVYGANVLTF
TRBV5-6	TRBJ2-3	CASSFADRGIADTQYF
TRBV19	TRBJ1-2	CASTTPGVFPYGYTF
TRBV4-3	TRBJ2-3	CASSQGGGQVYDTQYF
TRBV5-4	TRBJ2-7	CASSMIEGEQYF
TRBV30	TRBJ1-2	CAWSPGNFYGYTF
TRBV28	TRBJ2-1	CASSLWLAWVFNEQFF
TRBV5-1	TRBJ1-3	CASSLWAATGNTIYF
TRBV5-1	TRBJ1-2	CASSARDSDYGYTF
TRBV7-8	TRBJ2-7	CASSLVPRGYEQYF
TRBV18	TRBJ1-5	CASSPPGRGGAVNQPQHF
TRBV5-1	TRBJ1-2	CASSQATTRGGYTF
TRBV6-5	TRBJ2-2	CASSSTSGRTGELFF
TRBV7-2	TRBJ1-1	CASSREVNTEAFF
TRBV2	TRBJ1-1	CASRMQGETIEAFF
TRBV5-1	TRBJ2-7	CASSLLVGRGAPYEQYF
TRBV5-4	TRBJ2-7	CASSLALRGGGDYEQYF
TRBV6-5	TRBJ1-1	CASSYVPPGYTEAFF
TRBV27	TRBJ1-1	CASSRTGGPNTEAFF
TRBV27	TRBJ2-1	CASSLHHEQFF
TRBV28	TRBJ1-3	CASSLNPPTLLSGNTIYF
TRBV29-1	TRBJ2-5	CRTGKTGEETQYF
TRBV27	TRBJ2-3	CASSLSRESDTQYF
TRBV5-4	TRBJ2-3	CASSLTSGGTDTQYF
TRBV5-1	TRBJ1-1	CASSWEGYTEAFF
TRBV28	TRBJ1-5	CASSLPGTAQPQHF
TRBV6-6	TRBJ1-5	CASSYEESQPQHF
TRBV7-6	TRBJ1-2	CASSPQGGYGYTF
TRBV6-6	TRBJ2-1	CASRPGQGVNEQFF
TRBV15	TRBJ2-3	CATSKWPGLAGGADTQYF
TRBV6-5	TRBJ2-2	CASSYDSSANTGELFF
TRBV27	TRBJ2-7	CASSLTGTSYEQYF
TRBV5-1	TRBJ1-1	CASREGSRNTEAFF
TRBV6-6	TRBJ2-1	CASSLKAASEGFEQFF
TRBV14	TRBJ2-3	CASSQMDGAYTDTQYF
TRBV30	TRBJ1-2	CAWSGGTGHYGYTF
TRBV27	TRBJ1-1	CASSLGQGAGNTEAFF
TRBV5-6	TRBJ1-4	CASSLGENEKLFF
TRBV30	TRBJ2-1	CAWRPPGAGGPQEQFF
TRBV6-1	TRBJ1-1	CASASSGNTEAFF
TRBV9	TRBJ2-1	CASSDLAAANEQFF
TRBV5-5	TRBJ1-1	CASSRPPGNTEAFF
TRBV2	TRBJ2-5	CASSGQGFIQETQYF
TRBV4-3	TRBJ2-2	CASSQDRHRATGELFF